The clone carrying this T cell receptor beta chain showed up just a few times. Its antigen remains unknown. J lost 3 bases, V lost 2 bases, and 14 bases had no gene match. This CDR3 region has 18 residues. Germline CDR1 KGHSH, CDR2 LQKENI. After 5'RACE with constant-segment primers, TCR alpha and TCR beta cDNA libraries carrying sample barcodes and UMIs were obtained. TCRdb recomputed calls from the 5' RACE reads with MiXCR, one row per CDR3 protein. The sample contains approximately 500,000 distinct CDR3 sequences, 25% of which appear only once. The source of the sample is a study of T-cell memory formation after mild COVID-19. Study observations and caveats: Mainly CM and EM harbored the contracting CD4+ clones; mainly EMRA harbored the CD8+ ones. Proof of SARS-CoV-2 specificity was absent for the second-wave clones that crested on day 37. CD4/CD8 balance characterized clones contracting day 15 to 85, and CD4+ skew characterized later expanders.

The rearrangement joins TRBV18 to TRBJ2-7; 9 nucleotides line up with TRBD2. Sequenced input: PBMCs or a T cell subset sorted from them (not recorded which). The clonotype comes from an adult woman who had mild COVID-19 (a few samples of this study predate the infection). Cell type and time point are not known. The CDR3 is CASSPRASGTSYVYEQYF. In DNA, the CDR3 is TGTGCCAGCTCACCAAGGGCTAGCGGGACCTCATATGTCTACGAGCAGTACTTC.